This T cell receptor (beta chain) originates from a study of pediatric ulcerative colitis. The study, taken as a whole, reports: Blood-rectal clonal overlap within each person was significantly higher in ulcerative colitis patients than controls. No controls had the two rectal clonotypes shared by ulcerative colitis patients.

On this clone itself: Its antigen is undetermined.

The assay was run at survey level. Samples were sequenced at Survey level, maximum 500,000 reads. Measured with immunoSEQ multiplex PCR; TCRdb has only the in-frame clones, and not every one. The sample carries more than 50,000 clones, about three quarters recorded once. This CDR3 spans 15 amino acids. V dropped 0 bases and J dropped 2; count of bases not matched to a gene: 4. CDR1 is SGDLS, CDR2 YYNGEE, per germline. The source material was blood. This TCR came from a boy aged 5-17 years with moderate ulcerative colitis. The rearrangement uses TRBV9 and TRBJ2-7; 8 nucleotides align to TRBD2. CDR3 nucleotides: TGTGCCAGCAGCGTAGGTAGCGGGGATACCTACGAGCAGTACTTC. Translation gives CASSVGSGDTYEQYF.